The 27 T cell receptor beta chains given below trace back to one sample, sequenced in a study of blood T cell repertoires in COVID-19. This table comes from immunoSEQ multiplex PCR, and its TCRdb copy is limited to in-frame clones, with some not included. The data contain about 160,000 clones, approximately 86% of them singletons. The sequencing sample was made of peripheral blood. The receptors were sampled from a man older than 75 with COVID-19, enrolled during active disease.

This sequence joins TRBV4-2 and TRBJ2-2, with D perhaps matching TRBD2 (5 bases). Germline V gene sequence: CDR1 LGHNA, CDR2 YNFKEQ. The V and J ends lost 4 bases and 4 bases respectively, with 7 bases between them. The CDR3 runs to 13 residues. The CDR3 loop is CASSLTSTGELFF. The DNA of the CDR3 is TGTGCCAGCAGCCTCACTAGCACCGGGGAGCTGTTTTTT.

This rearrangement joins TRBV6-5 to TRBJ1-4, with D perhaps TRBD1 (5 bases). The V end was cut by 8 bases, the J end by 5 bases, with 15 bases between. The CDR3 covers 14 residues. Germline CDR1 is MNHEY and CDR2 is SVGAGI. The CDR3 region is CASGGVLENEKLFF. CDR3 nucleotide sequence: TGTGCCAGCGGGGGGGTGCTTGAAAATGAAAAACTGTTTTTT.

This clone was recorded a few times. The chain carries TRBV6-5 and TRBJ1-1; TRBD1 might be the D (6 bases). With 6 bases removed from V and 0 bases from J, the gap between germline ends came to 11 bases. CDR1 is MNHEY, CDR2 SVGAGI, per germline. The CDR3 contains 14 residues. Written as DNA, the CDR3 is TGTGCCAGCAGGGCCGGGACACTGAACACTGAAGCTTTCTTT. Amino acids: CASRAGTLNTEAFF.

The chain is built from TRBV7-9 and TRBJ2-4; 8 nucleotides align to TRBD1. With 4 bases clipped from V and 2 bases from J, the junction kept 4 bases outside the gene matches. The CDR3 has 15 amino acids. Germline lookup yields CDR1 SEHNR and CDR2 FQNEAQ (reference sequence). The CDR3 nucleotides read TGTGCCAGCAGCTCACGGACAGGGCCCAAAAACATTCAGTACTTC. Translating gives CASSSRTGPKNIQYF.

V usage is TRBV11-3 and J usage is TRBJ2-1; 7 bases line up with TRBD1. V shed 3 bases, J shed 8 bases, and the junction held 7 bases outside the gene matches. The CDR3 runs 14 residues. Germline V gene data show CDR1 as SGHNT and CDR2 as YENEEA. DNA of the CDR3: TGTGCCAGCAGCTTTGCTACAGGGGTCCATGAGCAGTTCTTC. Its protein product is CASSFATGVHEQFF. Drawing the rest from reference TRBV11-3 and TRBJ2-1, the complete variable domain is EAGVVQSPRYKIIEKKQPVAFWCNPISGHNTLYWYLQNLGQGPELLIRYENEEAVDDSQLPKDRFSAERLKGVDSTLKIQPAELGDSAVYLCASSFATGVHEQFFGPGTRLTVL.

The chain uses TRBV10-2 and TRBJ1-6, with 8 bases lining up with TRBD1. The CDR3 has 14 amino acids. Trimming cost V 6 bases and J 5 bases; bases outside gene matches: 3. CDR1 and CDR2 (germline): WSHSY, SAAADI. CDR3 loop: CASRDRVNNSPLHF. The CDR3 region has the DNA TGCGCCAGCAGGGACAGGGTAAATAATTCACCCCTCCACTTT.

CDR3 DNA sequence: TGCGCCAGCAGTCAAAAGAAGTGTAGGGGCGAGATGAACACTGAAGCTTTCTTT. It encodes CASSQKKCRGEMNTEAFF. The chain recombines TRBV23-1 with TRBJ1-1; the D gene is possibly TRBD1 (5 bases). TRBV23-1 is given ORF status, its function remaining uncertain. Trimming removed 2 bases at V and 0 bases at J, with 19 bases between. The CDR3 is 18 residues long.

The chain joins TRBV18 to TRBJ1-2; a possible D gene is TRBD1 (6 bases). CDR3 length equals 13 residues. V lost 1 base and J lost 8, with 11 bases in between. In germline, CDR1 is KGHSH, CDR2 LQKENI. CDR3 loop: CASSPRGGRGYTF. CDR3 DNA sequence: TGTGCCAGCTCACCACGAGGGGGAAGGGGCTACACCTTC. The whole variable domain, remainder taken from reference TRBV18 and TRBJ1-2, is NAGVMQNPRHLVRRRGQEARLRCSPMKGHSHVYWYRQLPEEGLKFMVYLQKENIIDESGMPKERFSAEFPKEGPSILRIQQVVRGDSAAYFCASSPRGGRGYTFGSGTRLTVV.

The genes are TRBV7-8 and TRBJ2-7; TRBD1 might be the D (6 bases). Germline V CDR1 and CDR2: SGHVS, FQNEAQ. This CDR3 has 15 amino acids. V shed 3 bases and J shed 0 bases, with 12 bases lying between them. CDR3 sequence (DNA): TGTGCCAGCAGCTTGGACGACAGGATCTCCTACGAGCAGTACTTC. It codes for CASSLDDRISYEQYF.

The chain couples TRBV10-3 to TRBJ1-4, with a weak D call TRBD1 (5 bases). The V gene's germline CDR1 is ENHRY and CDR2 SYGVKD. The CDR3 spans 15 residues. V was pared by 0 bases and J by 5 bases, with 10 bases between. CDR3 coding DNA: TGTGCCATCAGTGAGTCGGGGGGAGGGAATGAAAAACTGTTTTTT. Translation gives CAISESGGGNEKLFF.

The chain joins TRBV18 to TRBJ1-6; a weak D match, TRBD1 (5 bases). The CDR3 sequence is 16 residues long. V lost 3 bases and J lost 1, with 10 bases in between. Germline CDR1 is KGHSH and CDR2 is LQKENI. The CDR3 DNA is TGTGCCAGCTCACCGGGGCAGGCGTCCTATAATTCACCCCTCCACTTT. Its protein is CASSPGQASYNSPLHF.

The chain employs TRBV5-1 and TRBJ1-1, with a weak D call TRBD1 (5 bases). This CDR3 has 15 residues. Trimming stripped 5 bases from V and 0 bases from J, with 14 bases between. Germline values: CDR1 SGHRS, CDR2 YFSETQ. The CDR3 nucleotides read TGCGCCAGCAGTCCATTGGGGGGATTGAACACTGAAGCTTTCTTT. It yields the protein CASSPLGGLNTEAFF.

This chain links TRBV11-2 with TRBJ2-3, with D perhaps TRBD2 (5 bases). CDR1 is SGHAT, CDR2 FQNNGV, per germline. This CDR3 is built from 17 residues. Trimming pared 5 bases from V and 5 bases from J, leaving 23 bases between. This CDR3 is CASSENPSVWAGDTQYF. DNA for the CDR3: TGTGCCAGCAGCGAAAATCCAAGCGTCTGGGCGGGAGATACGCAGTATTTT.

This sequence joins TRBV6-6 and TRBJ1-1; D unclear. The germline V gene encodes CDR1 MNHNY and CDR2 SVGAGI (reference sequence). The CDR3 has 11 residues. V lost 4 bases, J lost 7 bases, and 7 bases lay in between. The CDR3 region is CASSWRGEAFF. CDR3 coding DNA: TGTGCCAGCAGTTGGAGAGGTGAAGCTTTCTTT.

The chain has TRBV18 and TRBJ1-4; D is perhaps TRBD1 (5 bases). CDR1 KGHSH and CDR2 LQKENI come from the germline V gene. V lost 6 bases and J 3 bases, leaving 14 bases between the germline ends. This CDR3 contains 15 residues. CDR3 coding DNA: TGTGCCAGCTCCGAGGTAGGGGCGGCTAATGAAAAACTGTTTTTT. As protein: CASSEVGAANEKLFF.

The CDR3 here is CASSFTGRSNEKLFF. CDR3 sequence (DNA): TGTGCCAGCTCATTCACTGGTCGGAGTAATGAAAAACTGTTTTTT. The chain is built from TRBV18 and TRBJ1-4; D not resolved. CDR1 and CDR2 from the germline V gene are KGHSH and LQKENI. Deletions cut 5 bases from V and 4 bases from J, with 14 bases between. The CDR3 sequence is 15 residues long.

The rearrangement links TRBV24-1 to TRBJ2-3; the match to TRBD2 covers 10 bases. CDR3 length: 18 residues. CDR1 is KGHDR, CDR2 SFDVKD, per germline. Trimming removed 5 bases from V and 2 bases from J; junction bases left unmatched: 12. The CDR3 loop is CATSGISGGHSPTDTQYF. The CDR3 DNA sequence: TGTGCCACCAGTGGCATTAGCGGGGGGCACTCCCCCACAGATACGCAGTATTTT.

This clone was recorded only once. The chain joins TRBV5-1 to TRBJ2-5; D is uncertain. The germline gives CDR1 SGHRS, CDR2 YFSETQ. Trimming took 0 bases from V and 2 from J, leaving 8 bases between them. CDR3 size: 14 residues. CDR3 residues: CASSLGRVQETQYF. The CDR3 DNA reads TGCGCCAGCAGCTTGGGCCGGGTTCAAGAGACCCAGTACTTC. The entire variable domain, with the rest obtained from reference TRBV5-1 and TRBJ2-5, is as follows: KAGVTQTPRYLIKTRGQQVTLSCSPISGHRSVSWYQQTPGQGLQFLFEYFSETQRNKGNFPGRFSGRQFSNSRSEMNVSTLELGDSALYLCASSLGRVQETQYFGPGTRLLVL.

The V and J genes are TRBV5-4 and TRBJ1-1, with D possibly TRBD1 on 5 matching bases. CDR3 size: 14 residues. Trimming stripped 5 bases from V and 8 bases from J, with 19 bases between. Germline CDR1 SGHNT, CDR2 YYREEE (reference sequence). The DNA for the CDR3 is TGTGCCAGCAGTTTACAGGAGGGCGGAAAAGAAGCTTTCTTT. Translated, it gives CASSLQEGGKEAFF.

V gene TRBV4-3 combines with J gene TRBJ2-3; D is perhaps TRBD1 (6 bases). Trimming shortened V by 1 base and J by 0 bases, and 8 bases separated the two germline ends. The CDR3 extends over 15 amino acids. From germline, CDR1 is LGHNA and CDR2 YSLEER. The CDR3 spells CASSQGQASTDTQYF. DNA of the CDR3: TGCGCCAGCAGCCAAGGACAGGCGAGCACAGATACGCAGTATTTT.

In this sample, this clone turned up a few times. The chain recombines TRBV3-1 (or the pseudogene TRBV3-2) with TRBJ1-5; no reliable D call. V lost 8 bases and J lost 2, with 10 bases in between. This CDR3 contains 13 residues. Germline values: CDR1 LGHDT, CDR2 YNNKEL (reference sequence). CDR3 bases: TGTGCCAGCGGGCCCATAGGCAATCAGCCCCAGCATTTT. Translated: CASGPIGNQPQHF.

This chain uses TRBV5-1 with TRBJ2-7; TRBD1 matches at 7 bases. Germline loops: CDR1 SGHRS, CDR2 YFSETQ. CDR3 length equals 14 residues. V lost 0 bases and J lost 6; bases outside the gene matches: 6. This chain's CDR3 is CASSLGTGSREQYF. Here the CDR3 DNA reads TGCGCCAGCAGCTTGGGGACAGGTTCGCGCGAGCAGTACTTC.

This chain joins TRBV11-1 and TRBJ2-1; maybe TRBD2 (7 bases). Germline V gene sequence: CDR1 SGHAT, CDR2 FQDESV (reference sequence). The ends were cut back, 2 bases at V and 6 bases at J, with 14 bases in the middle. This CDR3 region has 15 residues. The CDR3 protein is CASSLLGGGPNEQFF. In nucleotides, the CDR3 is TGTGCCAGCAGCTTATTGGGGGGGGGCCCCAATGAGCAGTTCTTC.

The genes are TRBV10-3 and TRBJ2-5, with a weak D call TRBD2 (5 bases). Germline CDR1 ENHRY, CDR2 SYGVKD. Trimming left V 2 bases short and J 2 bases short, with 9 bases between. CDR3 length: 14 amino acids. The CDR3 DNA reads TGTGCCATCAGTGAGCCCGGGATACAAGAGACCCAGTACTTC. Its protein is CAISEPGIQETQYF.

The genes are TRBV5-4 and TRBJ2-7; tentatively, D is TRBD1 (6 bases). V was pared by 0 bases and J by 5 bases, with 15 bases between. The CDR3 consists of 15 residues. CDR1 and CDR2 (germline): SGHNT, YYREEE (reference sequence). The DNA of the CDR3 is TGTGCCAGCAGCTTGGCCCCCCCGGGACATGACGAGCAGTACTTC. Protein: CASSLAPPGHDEQYF. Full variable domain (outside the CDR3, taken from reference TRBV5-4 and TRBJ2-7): ETGVTQSPTHLIKTRGQQVTLRCSSQSGHNTVSWYQQALGQGPQFIFQYYREEENGRGNFPPRFSGLQFPNYSSELNVNALELDDSALYLCASSLAPPGHDEQYFGPGTRLTVT.

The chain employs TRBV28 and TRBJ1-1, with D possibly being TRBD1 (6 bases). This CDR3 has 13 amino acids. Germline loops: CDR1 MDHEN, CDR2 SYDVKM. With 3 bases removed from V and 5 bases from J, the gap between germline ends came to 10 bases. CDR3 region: CASSLQGRTEAFF. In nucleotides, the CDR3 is TGTGCCAGCAGTTTGCAGGGGCGTACTGAAGCTTTCTTT. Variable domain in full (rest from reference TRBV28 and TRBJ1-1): DVKVTQSSRYLVKRTGEKVFLECVQDMDHENMFWYRQDPGLGLRLIYFSYDVKMKEKGDIPEGYSVSREKKERFSLILESASTNQTSMYLCASSLQGRTEAFFGQGTRLTVV.

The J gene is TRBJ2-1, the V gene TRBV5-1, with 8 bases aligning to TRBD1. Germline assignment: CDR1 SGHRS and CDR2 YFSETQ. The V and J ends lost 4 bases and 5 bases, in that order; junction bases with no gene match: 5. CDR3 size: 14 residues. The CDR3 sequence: CASSPDRADNEQFF. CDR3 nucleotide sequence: TGCGCCAGCAGCCCGGACAGGGCCGACAATGAGCAGTTCTTC.